A single sample is the source of the 20 T cell receptor beta chains below, sequenced in a study of Ad26.COV2.S vaccination and SARS-CoV-2 variants. Sequenced by immunoSEQ multiplex PCR; TCRdb stores in-frame clones only, minus some. Of hundreds of thousands of clones detected, about nine tenths appear once; the ten largest clones hold roughly 3.2%. Treatment in this sample: 15 to 20 received Ad26.COV2.S at low or high dose, single or two shots; five or six received placebo; per-sample allocation not given. Specimen acquisition occurred on day 63 following the initial vaccine or placebo injection. Sequencing was performed on peripheral blood, taken in a trial of Ad26.COV2.S vaccine versus placebo. The receptors derive from a person aged 18-60 years who received the Ad26.COV2.S COVID-19 vaccine or a placebo.

This clone was seen a single time. The chain carries TRBV7-2 and TRBJ1-2, with D possibly matching TRBD1 (5 bases). Germline lookup yields CDR1 SGHTA and CDR2 FQGNSA. The length of the CDR3 is 15 residues. Trimming removed 4 bases at V and 0 bases at J, with 12 bases between. The CDR3 DNA reads TGTGCCAGCAGCTCCAGAGGGACCACTAACTATGGCTACACCTTC. This gives the protein CASSSRGTTNYGYTF.

J is TRBJ2-1 and V is TRBV6-5, with 9 bases lining up with TRBD2. J lost 5 bases, V lost 2 bases, and 4 bases had no gene match. The CDR3 runs 15 residues. Germline V gene sequence: CDR1 MNHEY, CDR2 SVGAGI. CDR3 protein: CASSYRGTSHNEQFF. DNA for the CDR3: TGTGCCAGCAGTTACCGCGGGACTAGCCACAATGAGCAGTTCTTC.

The chain recombines TRBV7-2 with TRBJ1-2; a weak D match, TRBD1 (5 bases). The CDR3 sequence is 14 residues long. The germline CDR1 and CDR2 sequences are SGHTA and FQGNSA. Trimming stripped 3 bases from V and 4 bases from J, with 12 bases between. Written as DNA, the CDR3 is TGTGCCAGCAGCTTGTGGGGGGGAGGCTATGGCTACACCTTC. Its protein product is CASSLWGGGYGYTF.

The chain uses TRBV12-3 or TRBV12-4 and TRBJ1-4; D possibly corresponds to TRBD1 (5 bases). CDR3 length: 13 amino acids. V dropped 6 bases and J dropped 3 bases, with 8 bases sitting between them. This chain's CDR3 is CASSRGANEKLFF. The CDR3 coding sequence is TGTGCCAGCAGCCGGGGGGCTAATGAAAAACTGTTTTTT.

The chain recombines TRBV28 with TRBJ2-1; 10 bases are shared with TRBD1. Germline V CDR1 and CDR2: MDHEN, SYDVKM. V lost 6 bases, J lost 6 bases, and 2 bases stayed unmatched. This CDR3 has 13 residues. CDR3 DNA sequence: TGTGCCAGCAGAAGGACAGGGGGCAATGAGCAGTTCTTC. Amino acid sequence: CASRRTGGNEQFF. Drawing the rest from reference TRBV28 and TRBJ2-1, the complete variable domain is DVKVTQSSRYLVKRTGEKVFLECVQDMDHENMFWYRQDPGLGLRLIYFSYDVKMKEKGDIPEGYSVSREKKERFSLILESASTNQTSMYLCASRRTGGNEQFFGPGTRLTVL.

This CDR3 is CAWSKGFNEKLFF. In DNA form, the CDR3 reads TGTGCCTGGAGTAAAGGATTTAATGAAAAACTGTTTTTT. V and J are TRBV30 and TRBJ1-4; D gene ambiguous. CDR1 GTSNPN and CDR2 SVGIG come from the germline V gene (reference sequence). The CDR3 loop spans 13 amino acids. V was shortened by 2 bases and J by 4 bases, with 8 bases between the two germline ends.

The V call is TRBV6-5, the J call TRBJ2-3; TRBD1 might be the D (6 bases). V was trimmed by 8 bases and J by 2 bases, leaving 11 bases between them. Germline lookup yields CDR1 MNHEY and CDR2 SVGAGI. The CDR3 totals 13 residues. The CDR3 protein is CASDRPFTDTQYF. The CDR3 nucleotides read TGTGCCAGCGACAGGCCGTTCACAGATACGCAGTATTTT.

V is TRBV7-9 and J is TRBJ1-2, with D hard to call. Germline CDR1 is SEHNR and CDR2 is FQNEAQ (reference sequence). The V end was cut by 0 bases, the J end by 5 bases, with 16 bases between. CDR3 size: 16 residues. In DNA, the CDR3 is TGTGCCAGCAGCTTAGCCCTGGGCGGGTCCCGATATGGCTACACCTTC. This codes for CASSLALGGSRYGYTF.

The chain employs TRBV19 and TRBJ2-3; D is possibly TRBD2 (6 bases). CDR1 LNHDA and CDR2 SQIVND come from the germline V gene (reference sequence). Trimming shortened V by 7 bases and J by 3 bases, and 14 bases separated the two germline ends. The length of the CDR3 is 14 residues. For the CDR3, the DNA is TGTGCCAGTAAGGACTACAAGGTAACAGATACGCAGTATTTT. Its translation is CASKDYKVTDTQYF. Based on the CDR3 plus reference TRBV19 and TRBJ2-3, the full variable domain is DGGITQSPKYLFRKEGQNVTLSCEQNLNHDAMYWYRQDPGQGLRLIYYSQIVNDFQKGDIAEGYSVSREKKESFPLTVTSAQKNPTAFYLCASKDYKVTDTQYFGPGTRLTVL.

The chain carries TRBV29-1 and TRBJ1-2; unclear D gene. Germline lookup yields CDR1 SQVTM and CDR2 ANQGSEA. The CDR3 spans 13 residues. Trimming left V 1 base short and J 3 bases short, with 9 bases between. The CDR3 here is CSVEGLRYYGYTF. CDR3 nucleotides: TGCAGCGTTGAAGGACTCAGATACTATGGCTACACCTTC.

This chain joins TRBV7-8 and TRBJ2-7; TRBD2 aligns across 11 bases. CDR3 length: 16 amino acids. Unmatched junction bases numbered 7, after V lost 3 bases and J lost 3 bases. CDR1 is SGHVS and CDR2 is FQNEAQ in the germline V gene. CDR3 sequence: CASSFPKTSGNYEQYF. Written as DNA, the CDR3 is TGTGCCAGCAGCTTTCCTAAGACTAGCGGGAACTACGAGCAGTACTTC. Complete variable domain (other parts from reference TRBV7-8 and TRBJ2-7): GAGVSQSPRYKVAKRGQDVALRCDPISGHVSLFWYQQALGQGPEFLTYFQNEAQLDKSGLPSDRFFAERPEGSVSTLKIQRTQQEDSAVYLCASSFPKTSGNYEQYFGPGTRLTVT.

This clone was detected a few times. V gene TRBV19 combines with J gene TRBJ1-1, with 7 positions matching TRBD1. V was pared by 7 bases and J by 4 bases, with 9 bases of the junction left unmatched. In germline, CDR1 is LNHDA, CDR2 SQIVND (reference sequence). The CDR3 runs to 14 residues. In DNA, the CDR3 is TGTGCCAGTACAAGACAGGGTATCGCCACTGAAGCTTTCTTT. Amino acids: CASTRQGIATEAFF.

CDR3 bases: TGTGCCAGCAGCCACCCTCCGCGGGGGCCTCCCCCAAACTCTGGGGCCAACGTCCTGACTTTC. Translated, it gives CASSHPPRGPPPNSGANVLTF. This chain uses TRBV4-2 with TRBJ2-6; a possible D gene is TRBD2 (7 bases). This CDR3 has 21 amino acids. The V end was cut by 3 bases, the J end by 0 bases, with 24 bases between. Germline V gene sequence: CDR1 LGHNA, CDR2 YNFKEQ.

This rearrangement joins TRBV4-1 to TRBJ1-2; possible D gene TRBD1, 5 bases. This CDR3 contains 13 residues. V lost 1 base, J lost 5 bases, and 8 bases lay in between. CDR1 and CDR2 from the germline V gene are MGHRA and YSYEKL. Here the CDR3 DNA reads TGCGCCAGCAGCCAAGTACAGGATTATGGCTACACCTTC. Its translation: CASSQVQDYGYTF.

The CDR3 DNA is TGTGCCAGCAGCTGGGGACAGGCTAATGAAAAACTGTTTTTT. Protein: CASSWGQANEKLFF. The genes are TRBV7-9 and TRBJ1-4, with 8 bases fitting TRBD1. The CDR3 covers 14 residues. Germline trimming cut 4 bases from V and 3 bases from J; bases unmatched to any gene: 1. Germline values: CDR1 SEHNR, CDR2 FQNEAQ (reference sequence).

The chain joins TRBV3-1 (or the pseudogene TRBV3-2) to TRBJ2-7; TRBD2 matches at 7 bases. V lost 0 bases and J lost 1; bases outside the gene matches: 6. Germline V lookup: CDR1 LGHDT, CDR2 YNNKEL (reference sequence). The CDR3 is 16 residues long. The CDR3, as DNA: TGTGCCAGCAGCCAAGACTTCGCTAGCGGATCCTACGAGCAGTACTTC. It yields the protein CASSQDFASGSYEQYF.

The chain has TRBV27 and TRBJ2-5, with D perhaps TRBD1 (5 bases). This CDR3 spans 14 amino acids. With 4 bases removed from V and 5 bases from J, the gap between germline ends came to 14 bases. Germline CDR1 and CDR2: MNHEY and SMNVEV (reference sequence). The chain's CDR3 is CASSSLSRVETQYF. CDR3 DNA sequence: TGTGCCAGCAGTTCATTGTCCAGGGTTGAGACCCAGTACTTC.

The chain employs TRBV15 and TRBJ2-3; D is unresolved. Between the trimmed V and J ends, which lost 0 bases and 3 bases, there was a span of 13 bases. Germline V CDR1 and CDR2: LNHNV, YYDKDF (reference sequence). The CDR3 consists of 16 residues. This CDR3 is CATSRDLGHSTDTQYF. The CDR3 DNA sequence: TGTGCCACCAGCAGAGATTTGGGCCACAGTACAGATACGCAGTATTTT.

Comments on this clone: Relative to the germline gene, one junction end is altered; a read error may explain this. V usage is TRBV30 and J usage is TRBJ2-7; possible D gene TRBD1, 6 bases. This CDR3 has 11 residues. Germline CDR1 is GTSNPN and CDR2 is SVGIG (reference sequence). CDR3 in DNA: TGCGGAAGCGGACAGACCTACGAGCAGTACTTC. Protein sequence: CGSGQTYEQYF.

The chain joins TRBV19 to TRBJ1-1; the match to TRBD1 covers 7 bases. From germline, CDR1 is LNHDA and CDR2 SQIVND (reference sequence). V was clipped by 6 bases and J by 6 bases; unmatched bases: 7. The CDR3 loop spans 13 amino acids. The CDR3 is CASSLDRAPEAFF. The CDR3 region has the DNA TGTGCCAGTAGCCTTGACAGGGCTCCTGAAGCTTTCTTT.